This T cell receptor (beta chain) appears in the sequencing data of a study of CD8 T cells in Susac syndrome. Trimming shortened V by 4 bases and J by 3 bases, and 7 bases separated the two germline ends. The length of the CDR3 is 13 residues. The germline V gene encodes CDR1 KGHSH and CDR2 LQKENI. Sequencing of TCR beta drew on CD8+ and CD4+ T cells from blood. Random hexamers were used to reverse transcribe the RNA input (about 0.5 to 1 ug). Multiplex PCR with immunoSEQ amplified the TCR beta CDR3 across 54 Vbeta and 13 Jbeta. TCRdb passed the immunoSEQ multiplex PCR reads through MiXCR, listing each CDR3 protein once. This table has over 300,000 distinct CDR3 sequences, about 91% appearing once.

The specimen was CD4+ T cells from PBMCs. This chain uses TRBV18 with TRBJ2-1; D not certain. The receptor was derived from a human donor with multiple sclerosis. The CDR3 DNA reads TGTGCCAGCTCACTCCAGAGCTACAATGAGCAGTTCTTC. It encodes CASSLQSYNEQFF.